These 16 T cell receptor beta chains came from one sample sequenced in a study of identical twins. TCRdb passed the 5' RACE reads through MiXCR, listing each CDR3 protein once. The table lists a few hundred thousand distinct CDR3 sequences, around 9.6% of them singletons. Separately, the same data were catalogued under a study of yellow fever vaccine responses in identical twins.

Specimen: PBMCs. Receptors were obtained from a woman aged 18 to 35 in good health.

This clonotype was counted ten times or more. This chain connects TRBV29-1 to TRBJ1-1; possible D gene TRBD1, 6 bases. V was shortened by 4 bases and J by 3 bases, with 15 bases between the two germline ends. Per the germline V gene, CDR1 is SQVTM and CDR2 is ANQGSEA. The CDR3 totals 14 residues. The CDR3 protein is CSVVGRTADTEAFF. CDR3 nucleotide sequence: TGCAGCGTTGTTGGTAGGACAGCTGACACTGAAGCTTTCTTT.

The chain employs TRBV4-3 and TRBJ2-2, with 7 bases lining up with TRBD2. The junction had 17 bases not matched to a gene; V was cut back by 4 bases and J by 3 bases. CDR3 length: 19 residues. CDR1 and CDR2 (germline): LGHNA, YSLEER. The CDR3 spells CASSLRRAGSGSYTGELFF. The CDR3 bases are TGCGCCAGCAGCCTACGCCGAGCGGGATCGGGGTCATACACCGGGGAGCTGTTTTTT.

The gene calls are TRBV4-3 and TRBJ1-1; no reliable D call. The CDR3 length is 13 residues. V lost 1 base and J lost 11, with 14 bases in between. From germline, CDR1 is LGHNA and CDR2 YSLEER. The CDR3 sequence is CASSQVTGIEAFF. The DNA of the CDR3 is TGCGCCAGCAGCCAAGTTACCGGGATTGAGGCTTTCTTT.

This clonotype was detected only a few times. The chain couples TRBV5-1 to TRBJ1-5, with a weak D call TRBD1 (5 bases). The V gene lost 1 base and the J gene lost 8 bases, with 13 bases spanning the gap. The length of the CDR3 is 14 residues. CDR1 SGHRS and CDR2 YFSETQ come from the germline V gene. CDR3 in DNA: TGCGCCAGCAGCTTGAAATGGGGGGAAGAGCCCCAGCATTTT. This sequence encodes CASSLKWGEEPQHF.

The sample holds a few counts of this clonotype. This rearrangement joins TRBV5-1 to TRBJ2-1; 12 bases are a match to TRBD2. CDR1 is SGHRS, CDR2 YFSETQ, per germline. V gave up 4 bases and J gave up 8 bases; unmatched junction bases: 13. This CDR3 spans 17 amino acids. CDR3: CASSPGLAGHREDEQFF. The CDR3 coding sequence is TGCGCCAGCAGCCCGGGACTAGCGGGCCATCGCGAGGATGAGCAGTTCTTC.

The chain carries TRBV7-6 and TRBJ2-1, with TRBD1 matching 9 bases. Germline loops: CDR1 SGHVS, CDR2 FNYEAQ. The CDR3 loop spans 15 amino acids. V lost 5 bases and J lost 4; bases outside the gene matches: 6. CDR3 bases: TGTGCCAGCAGCATACAGGGGGCCCTTTACAATGAGCAGTTCTTC. Residues: CASSIQGALYNEQFF.

This chain connects TRBV27 to TRBJ2-1; TRBD1 might be the D (6 bases). CDR3 length equals 14 residues. Trimming cost V 6 bases and J 4 bases, with 13 bases left between them. Germline V CDR1 and CDR2: MNHEY, SMNVEV (reference sequence). Here the CDR3 DNA reads TGTGCCAGCAGCCAGGGGTTACTATACAATGAGCAGTTCTTC. This sequence encodes CASSQGLLYNEQFF.

Ten or more counts support this clonotype. V is TRBV4-3 and J is TRBJ2-5; 7 nucleotides agree with TRBD2. This CDR3 comprises 17 residues. The germline V gene has CDR1 LGHNA and CDR2 YSLEER. Trimming cost V 0 bases and J 1 base; bases outside gene matches: 8. The CDR3 nucleotides are TGCGCCAGCAGCCAAGATCGGGCGGGAGTCTCCCAAGAGACCCAGTACTTC. This sequence encodes CASSQDRAGVSQETQYF.

This clonotype was seen ten or more times. The chain is built from TRBV2 and TRBJ2-4; TRBD1 is a possible D gene (6 bases). Trimming pared 6 bases from V and 9 bases from J, leaving 18 bases between. This CDR3 is 14 amino acids long. From germline, CDR1 is SNHLY and CDR2 FYNNEI. This chain's CDR3 is CASSLQGSSGIQYF. In DNA form, the CDR3 reads TGTGCCAGCAGCTTACAGGGTAGCTCGGGCATTCAGTACTTC.

This clonotype came up a few times. Written as DNA, the CDR3 is TGTGCCAGCAGCCAAGATTCTAGGGACATCCAAGAGACCCAGTACTTC. The encoded protein is CASSQDSRDIQETQYF. The chain recombines TRBV3-1 with TRBJ2-5, with a possible D match to TRBD1 (6 bases). Germline lookup yields CDR1 LGHDT and CDR2 YNNKEL (reference sequence). With 0 bases removed from V and 1 base from J, the gap between germline ends came to 12 bases. There are 16 residues in the CDR3.

The gene calls are TRBV4-1 and TRBJ2-3, with D possibly matching TRBD2 (6 bases). Germline V gene sequence: CDR1 MGHRA, CDR2 YSYEKL. The V and J ends lost 0 bases and 3 bases respectively, with 13 bases between them. The CDR3 sequence is 16 residues long. The CDR3 reads CASSQETSILTDTQYF. CDR3 nucleotide sequence: TGCGCCAGCAGCCAAGAAACTAGCATTTTAACAGATACGCAGTATTTT.

The rearrangement uses TRBV2 and TRBJ2-5; a possible D gene is TRBD1 (6 bases). Trimming removed 1 base at V and 3 bases at J, with 9 bases between. Germline V gene sequence: CDR1 SNHLY, CDR2 FYNNEI. This CDR3 is 14 amino acids long. CDR3 sequence (DNA): TGTGCCAGCAGTGAAGGACAGGTAGAAGAGACCCAGTACTTC. Amino acid sequence: CASSEGQVEETQYF.

This clonotype came up many times. The V call is TRBV20-1, the J call TRBJ1-2; 9 bases line up with TRBD1. The CDR3 consists of 12 residues. V shed 6 bases, J shed 8 bases, and the junction held 7 bases outside the gene matches. Germline CDR1 reads DFQATT; CDR2 reads SNEGSKA (reference sequence). CDR3 sequence: CSAPQGALGYTF. CDR3 coding DNA: TGCAGTGCGCCACAGGGGGCTCTAGGCTACACCTTC.

Only a few counts were recorded for this clonotype. The chain has TRBV9 and TRBJ2-5; possible D gene TRBD2, 5 bases. CDR1 SGDLS and CDR2 YYNGEE come from the germline V gene. V lost 3 bases, J lost 4 bases, and 10 bases lay in between. CDR3 length: 13 residues. The CDR3 is CASSADLRETQYF. The CDR3 nucleotides are TGTGCCAGCAGCGCGGACTTACGAGAGACCCAGTACTTC.

This clonotype has only a few counts. J is TRBJ2-7 and V is TRBV29-1, with 7 bases matching TRBD1. The CDR3 covers 14 residues. The germline gives CDR1 SQVTM, CDR2 ANQGSEA. The trim removed 1 base at V and 3 bases at J, leaving 6 bases unmatched. CDR3 residues: CSVEVGTEFYEQYF. CDR3 coding DNA: TGCAGCGTTGAAGTCGGGACAGAGTTCTACGAGCAGTACTTC.

This clonotype was seen ten or more times. The CDR3 coding sequence is TGCAGTGCTAGTTATTTAGTCTCGGGTTACGAGCAGTACTTC. The encoded protein is CSASYLVSGYEQYF. The V call is TRBV20-1, the J call TRBJ2-7; no clear D. The V and J ends lost 3 bases and 4 bases respectively, with 16 bases between them. Germline V gene sequence: CDR1 DFQATT, CDR2 SNEGSKA (reference sequence). The length of the CDR3 is 14 residues.